A selection of T cell receptor beta chains follows, all from one sample in a study of OX40 agonist ivuxolimab in advanced cancers. Generated by immunoSEQ multiplex PCR, the TCRdb table keeps only in-frame clones and is missing some. This sample has 55,000 to 65,000 clones, with roughly 90% found just once. Source: CD4+ or CD8+ T cells sorted from blood, taken in a trial of the OX40 agonist ivuxolimab. These receptors all stem from an adult with an advanced solid tumor such as melanoma, head and neck, liver or kidney cancer. The conserved cysteine and the conserved F or W are not part of the CDR3 here.

v_call: TRBV7-2
cdr3_aa: ASSSGLAGGDTQY

v_call: TRBV25-1
cdr3_aa: ASSEPGQPKEAF

v_call: TRBV4-1
cdr3_aa: ASSQRPPGRSYEQY

v_call: TRBV7-9
cdr3_aa: ASSRDSSGNTIY

v_call: TRBV7-2
cdr3_aa: ASRLSGGVADTQY

v_call: TRBV6-5
cdr3_aa: ASRTTGRGEKLF

v_call: TRBV11-2
cdr3_aa: ASSFMGAGSSGANVLT

v_call: TRBV5-1
cdr3_aa: ASSLDRAGELF

v_call: TRBV27
cdr3_aa: ASSLAGGSNQPQH

v_call: TRBV5-1
cdr3_aa: ASSSLARGYNEQF

v_call: TRBV19
cdr3_aa: ATQGMGTDTQY

v_call: TRBV30
cdr3_aa: AWSAGFQPQH

v_call: TRBV9
cdr3_aa: ASTVGSTSGRGEQF

v_call: TRBV7-2
cdr3_aa: ASTRVPAGGTVADTQY

v_call: TRBV11-2
cdr3_aa: ASSPGLAGVGQY

v_call: TRBV19
cdr3_aa: ASSKTGGARTEAF